Listed below are T cell receptor beta chains from one sample, sequenced in a study of siplizumab effects on memory and regulatory T cells. Clones were read by immunoSEQ multiplex PCR, and TCRdb kept only the in-frame ones, dropping some. This sample has around 100,000 clones, with 92% found just once. The sample was Tregs sorted from blood. The source of these receptors is a human donor in good health. CDR3s include the opening cysteine and the closing phenylalanine or tryptophan. A D gene is named only where the DNA matches it firmly. The size entry is marked missing in some rows and otherwise reads once, few, many or a size class.

abundance	j_gene	d_gene	v_gene	CDR3aa	CDR3nt
.	TRBJ1-5	.	TRBV7-9	CASSPPPVVGQPQHF	TGTGCCAGCAGCCCGCCTCCAGTGGTCGGGCAGCCCCAGCATTTT
.	TRBJ2-3	TRBD1	TRBV11-2	CASRSPGQGNGQYF	TGTGCCAGCAGATCGCCGGGACAGGGTAACGGGCAGTATTTT
.	TRBJ1-2	TRBD1	TRBV19	CASSDMNWDSGYTF	TGTGCCAGTAGTGACATGAACTGGGACAGTGGCTACACCTTC
.	TRBJ2-1	.	TRBV19	CASRNLHAPAYNEQFF	TGTGCCAGTAGGAACCTACACGCGCCCGCCTACAATGAGCAGTTCTTC
.	TRBJ2-5	.	TRBV5-1	CASGETPGLQETQYF	TGCGCCAGCGGAGAGACCCCGGGACTCCAAGAGACCCAGTACTTC
.	TRBJ2-3	.	TRBV19	CASSWGRTDTQYF	TGTGCCAGTAGCTGGGGGCGGACAGATACGCAGTATTTT
.	TRBJ2-3	TRBD2	TRBV6-5	CASRGLARRDTQYF	TGTGCCAGCAGGGGACTAGCGCGTCGAGATACGCAGTATTTT
.	TRBJ2-3	.	TRBV16	CASSQNRDTQYF	TGTGCCAGCAGCCAGAACAGAGATACGCAGTATTTT
.	TRBJ2-1	.	TRBV19	CASNPGQGGLQFF	TGTGCCAGTAATCCCGGCCAGGGGGGTTTGCAGTTCTTC
.	TRBJ2-1	.	TRBV28	CASSLGVPSSYNEQFF	TGTGCCAGCAGTTTAGGGGTCCCCAGCTCCTACAATGAGCAGTTCTTC
medium-sized	TRBJ2-5	TRBD2	TRBV4-2	CASSQDSSGTGEETQYF	TGTGCCAGCAGCCAAGATTCGAGCGGGACGGGAGAAGAGACCCAGTACTTC
once	TRBJ2-3	.	TRBV11-3	CASATGGTDTQYF	TGTGCCAGCGCGACCGGGGGCACAGATACGCAGTATTTT
.	TRBJ2-7	TRBD1	TRBV6-1	CASIRDRVRNEQYF	TGTGCCAGCATAAGGGACAGGGTTCGGAACGAGCAGTACTTC
.	TRBJ1-2	.	TRBV28	CASNSDRKYGYTF	TGTGCCAGCAACTCCGACAGGAAATATGGCTACACCTTC
.	TRBJ1-2	.	TRBV5-6	CASSSQAHYGYTF	TGTGCCAGCAGCTCACAGGCGCACTATGGCTACACCTTC
.	TRBJ1-2	TRBD1	TRBV6-6	CASSSLTGNYGYTF	TGTGCCAGCAGTTCCTTGACAGGGAACTATGGCTACACCTTC
.	TRBJ2-3	.	TRBV10-1	CASSEGQETDTQYF	TGCGCCAGCAGTGAAGGTCAGGAGACAGATACGCAGTATTTT
.	TRBJ1-3	.	TRBV29-1	CSAVTAFGNTIYF	TGCAGCGCCGTGACAGCGTTTGGAAACACCATATATTTT
.	TRBJ2-3	.	TRBV18	CASSPSTDTQYF	TGTGCCAGCTCACCCAGCACAGATACGCAGTATTTT
.	TRBJ2-3	.	TRBV11-2	CASSLDPLAADTQYF	TGTGCCAGCAGCTTAGATCCCCTGGCCGCAGATACGCAGTATTTT
once	TRBJ1-4	TRBD1	TRBV27	CASRPGTGGNTNEKLFF	TGTGCCAGCAGACCCGGGACAGGGGGAAACACTAATGAAAAACTGTTTTTT
once	TRBJ2-7	.	TRBV10-2	CASSEHQGREQYF	TGCGCCAGCAGTGAGCACCAGGGGAGGGAGCAGTACTTC
.	TRBJ1-1	.	TRBV4-1	CASSQVGRVSDTEAFF	TGCGCCAGCAGCCAAGTTGGGCGTGTTTCGGACACTGAAGCTTTCTTT
.	TRBJ1-2	.	TRBV19	CASRTTEGYTF	TGTGCCAGTAGGACGACGGAGGGCTACACCTTC
.	TRBJ2-1	TRBD2	TRBV5-1	CASSSNLAGGLNEQFF	TGCGCCAGCAGCTCAAATCTAGCGGGAGGACTCAATGAGCAGTTCTTC
.	TRBJ2-1	.	TRBV18	CASSAGTEQFF	TGTGCCAGCTCAGCCGGGACAGAGCAGTTCTTC